The TCR beta chain under discussion was sequenced for a study of T cells after yellow fever vaccination. General study results and limits: Weaker, the secondary response peaked sooner, at day 5 versus 15. Boosting was followed by the reappearance of most primary-vaccination clones (roughly 96% CD4, about 89% CD8).

As concerns this clonotype: Antigen: not known.

The 5'RACE template-switching step produced TCR cDNA and added a universal primer site and UMIs. Each CDR3 protein is one row after TCRdb ran MiXCR on the 5' RACE reads. The repertoire holds 250,000 to 350,000 distinct CDR3 sequences, with approximately 10% as singletons. Germline assignment: CDR1 DFQATT and CDR2 SNEGSKA (reference sequence). The CDR3 contains 14 residues. Trimming cost V 3 bases and J 5 bases; bases outside gene matches: 7. The chain uses TRBV20-1 and TRBJ2-5; TRBD2 agrees at 9 bases. Sequencing was performed on CD4+ T cells sorted from PBMCs, taken 5 days after the yellow fever booster vaccination. This TCR derives from a man between 18 and 29 years old who received the YFV17D yellow fever vaccine. This CDR3 reads CSASRGGARETQYF. The CDR3 DNA is TGCAGTGCTAGTCGCGGGGGGGCCAGGGAGACCCAGTACTTC.